These 7 T cell receptor beta chains originate from one sample sequenced in a study of blood T cells in healthy people across ages. A second PCR, run for about 7 to 11 cycles, used a sample-barcoded 5' primer plus a J-beta primer mix. TCRdb processed the 5' RACE reads anew with MiXCR; each CDR3 protein has one entry. Altogether 1 million or so distinct CDR3 sequences are present, 45% being singletons, with the ten largest covering under 20%. Sequencing was carried out using blood. All receptors come from a woman aged 55-69 years in good health.

The chain recombines TRBV27 with TRBJ1-2; D might be TRBD1 (6 bases). The germline V and J ends were trimmed by 2 bases and 2 bases, with 15 bases remaining between them. The CDR3 loop spans 16 amino acids. The germline V gene has CDR1 MNHEY and CDR2 SMNVEV (reference sequence). The CDR3 DNA reads TGTGCCAGCAGTTTAGATGCAGGGGTCGGGAACTATGGCTACACCTTC. Protein: CASSLDAGVGNYGYTF.

The table lists this clonotype with a few counts. V usage is TRBV9 and J usage is TRBJ2-7, with D possibly TRBD2 on 5 matching bases. The germline gives CDR1 SGDLS, CDR2 YYNGEE. This CDR3 is built from 14 residues. V gave up 3 bases and J gave up 2 bases, with 12 bases separating them. CDR3 DNA sequence: TGTGCCAGCAGCGAGATAGCGAATGCCTACGAGCAGTACTTC. This translates into CASSEIANAYEQYF.

This clonotype appeared a few times. This chain connects TRBV9 to TRBJ2-7; weak D call: TRBD1 (6 bases). The ends were cut back, 1 base at V and 5 bases at J, with 16 bases in the middle. CDR1 is SGDLS and CDR2 is YYNGEE in the germline V gene. The CDR3 has 15 residues. This CDR3 is CASSVIGTLGDEQYF. Written as DNA, the CDR3 is TGTGCCAGCAGCGTAATAGGGACATTAGGAGACGAGCAGTACTTC.

This clonotype came up many times. The CDR3 protein is CAWSVRSGSEQFF. CDR3 bases: TGTGCCTGGAGTGTACGATCCGGGAGCGAGCAGTTCTTC. The chain has TRBV30 and TRBJ2-1, with a possible D match to TRBD2 (6 bases). Germline lookup yields CDR1 GTSNPN and CDR2 SVGIG (reference sequence). V lost 0 bases to trimming and J lost 10 bases, with 13 bases between them. The CDR3 contains 13 residues. Full variable domain (outside the CDR3, taken from reference TRBV30 and TRBJ2-1): SQTIHQWPATLVQPVGSPLSLECTVEGTSNPNLYWYRQAAGRGLQLLFYSVGIGQISSEVPQNLSASRPQDRQFILSSKKLLLSDSGFYLCAWSVRSGSEQFFGPGTRLTVL.

V gene TRBV27 combines with J gene TRBJ1-5; TRBD1 might be the D (5 bases). The CDR3 is 14 amino acids. Germline CDR1 MNHEY, CDR2 SMNVEV (reference sequence). V lost 2 bases to trimming and J lost 5 bases, with 10 bases between them. The CDR3 here is CASSLRVGHQPQHF. CDR3 nucleotides: TGTGCCAGCAGTTTACGTGTGGGGCATCAGCCCCAGCATTTT.

With regard to this clonotype: Mismatch with germline at one junction end may stem from a read error. The CDR3 DNA follows: TGTACCAGCAGCTCGACACTGACTGGCTACAATGAGCAGTTCTTC. Its protein is CTSSSTLTGYNEQFF. The J gene is TRBJ2-1, the V gene TRBV7-9; unclear D gene. CDR3 size: 15 residues. Germline CDR1 reads SEHNR; CDR2 reads FQNEAQ (reference sequence).

This clonotype was counted many times. This chain connects TRBV12-3 or TRBV12-4 to TRBJ2-3, with D unclear. The CDR3 length is 11 residues. Trimming removed 2 bases at V and 5 bases at J, with 2 bases between. The CDR3 bases are TGTGCCAGCAGTTTAAAAGATACGCAGTATTTT. Translated, it gives CASSLKDTQYF.